This T cell receptor (beta chain) was captured in a study of shared clonotypes between healthy human individuals. Trimming stripped 3 bases from V and 0 bases from J, with 12 bases between. The germline V gene has CDR1 SEHNR and CDR2 FQNEAQ (reference sequence). This CDR3 has 16 residues. Here immunoSEQ multiplex PCR was the method, and the copy in TCRdb shows in-frame clones only, minus some. The sample lists a few million clones, 85% to 95% occurring once. The J gene is TRBJ2-1, the V gene TRBV7-9, with a tentative D call TRBD1 (5 bases). This receptor was identified in a man aged 18 to 35 in good health. Some clones in this sample may be carry-over from other donors' samples. Sequencing was performed on naive CD4+ T cells from PBMCs. Documented subset: CD45RA+ positively selected. CDR3 sequence (DNA): TGTGCCAGCAGCTTCTCCAGGGTGAGCTCCTACAATGAGCAGTTCTTC. This codes for CASSFSRVSSYNEQFF.